These 16 T cell receptor beta chains came from one sample sequenced in a study of shared clonotypes between healthy human individuals. The naive CD8 fraction comprised CD45RO-negative cells positively selected for CCR7 and excluded terminally differentiated effector memory CD45RA+ cells. The protocol was immunoSEQ multiplex PCR, while the TCRdb copy is restricted to in-frame clones and leaves out a portion. The data show approximately 2,200,000 clones, with 93% seen just once and 1.5% to 2% held by the top ten. The material sequenced was naive CD8+ T cells from PBMCs. These receptors were taken from a man aged 18 to 35 in good health. Some clones in this sample may be carry-over from other donors' samples.

This rearrangement joins TRBV19 to TRBJ2-3; the D is unclear. Germline V lookup: CDR1 LNHDA, CDR2 SQIVND (reference sequence). V was clipped by 3 bases and J by 3 bases, with 13 bases between them. The CDR3 has 15 residues. CDR3 sequence: CASSMRQASTDTQYF. CDR3 nucleotides: TGTGCCAGTAGTATGCGTCAAGCTAGTACAGATACGCAGTATTTT.

The gene calls are TRBV14 and TRBJ2-1; D may be TRBD1 or TRBD2 (6 bases each). CDR3 length: 16 amino acids. In germline, CDR1 is SGHDN, CDR2 FVKESK. Trimming shortened V by 0 bases and J by 4 bases, and 13 bases separated the two germline ends. CDR3 in amino acids: CASSQDGSRGYNEQFF. The CDR3 coding sequence is TGTGCCAGCAGCCAAGACGGGAGCAGGGGATACAATGAGCAGTTCTTC. Combining the CDR3 with reference TRBV14 and TRBJ2-1 gives the whole variable domain EAGVTQFPSHSVIEKGQTVTLRCDPISGHDNLYWYRRVMGKEIKFLLHFVKESKQDESGMPNNRFLAERTGGTYSTLKVQPAELEDSGVYFCASSQDGSRGYNEQFFGPGTRLTVL.

The genes are TRBV6-1 and TRBJ2-1; perhaps D is TRBD1 or TRBD2 (5 bases each). The CDR3 extends over 16 amino acids. Trimming left V 3 bases short and J 6 bases short, with 18 bases between. Germline CDR1 reads MNHNS; CDR2 reads SASEGT. As DNA, the CDR3 is TGTGCCAGCAGTGATCGGGTGGGGACCAGTGCCAATGAGCAGTTCTTC. Its protein product is CASSDRVGTSANEQFF.

This chain connects TRBV27 to TRBJ2-1, with 7 bases lining up with TRBD2. With 3 bases clipped from V and 2 bases from J, the junction kept 10 bases outside the gene matches. CDR1 and CDR2 from the germline V gene are MNHEY and SMNVEV (reference sequence). This CDR3 is built from 17 residues. The CDR3 reads CASSFPPGTSAYNEQFF. The CDR3 DNA reads as TGTGCCAGCAGTTTTCCTCCCGGCACTAGCGCCTACAATGAGCAGTTCTTC.

Of note for this clone: The same CDR3 arises from other DNA sequences in this sample as well. The J gene is TRBJ2-1, the V gene TRBV9; 9 bases fit TRBD2. CDR1 is SGDLS and CDR2 is YYNGEE in the germline V gene. Trimming cost V 0 bases and J 5 bases; bases outside gene matches: 6. The CDR3 runs 16 residues. The CDR3 region is CASSVEGLAGNNEQFF. DNA of the CDR3: TGTGCCAGCAGCGTAGAGGGGCTAGCGGGGAACAATGAGCAGTTCTTC.

This chain uses TRBV19 with TRBJ2-1; 11 nucleotides agree with TRBD2. Germline V CDR1 and CDR2: LNHDA, SQIVND (reference sequence). Germline trimming cut 4 bases from V and 5 bases from J; bases unmatched to any gene: 4. The CDR3 has 15 amino acids. CDR3 nucleotide sequence: TGTGCCAGTAGTACTGGGACTAGCGGTAACAATGAGCAGTTCTTC. Translation: CASSTGTSGNNEQFF. The variable domain in full, with the rest retrieved from reference TRBV19 and TRBJ2-1, is DGGITQSPKYLFRKEGQNVTLSCEQNLNHDAMYWYRQDPGQGLRLIYYSQIVNDFQKGDIAEGYSVSREKKESFPLTVTSAQKNPTAFYLCASSTGTSGNNEQFFGPGTRLTVL.

The rearrangement joins TRBV7-9 to TRBJ2-2; the D is unclear. The CDR3 consists of 14 residues. Germline V gene data show CDR1 as SEHNR and CDR2 as FQNEAQ (reference sequence). V lost 2 bases and J 3 bases, leaving 7 bases between the germline ends. The chain's CDR3 is CASSLPGYTGELFF. CDR3 in DNA: TGTGCCAGCAGCTTACCCGGGTACACCGGGGAGCTGTTTTTT.

This clone was picked up one time. The V call is TRBV5-4, the J call TRBJ2-5; 11 nucleotides align to TRBD2. Germline trimming cut 4 bases from V and 3 bases from J; bases unmatched to any gene: 17. The CDR3 consists of 19 residues. From germline, CDR1 is SGHNT and CDR2 YYREEE (reference sequence). In DNA form, the CDR3 reads TGTGCCAGCAGCCATTTACCACCCGGGACTAGCGGAACTAAAGAGACCCAGTACTTC. Amino acid sequence: CASSHLPPGTSGTKETQYF.

This chain uses TRBV7-9 with TRBJ2-1, with TRBD2 identical over 7 bases. Trimming took 2 bases from V and 5 from J; bases not matched to a gene: 9. CDR3 length equals 16 residues. The germline gives CDR1 SEHNR, CDR2 FQNEAQ (reference sequence). The CDR3 loop reads CASSLQLASDDNEQFF. The CDR3 DNA follows: TGTGCCAGCAGCTTACAACTAGCGAGCGACGACAATGAGCAGTTCTTC.

The CDR3 coding sequence is TGTGCCAGCAGCTCTCACGGGAGCTCCTACAATGAGCAGTTCTTC. Translated, it gives CASSSHGSSYNEQFF. The rearrangement links TRBV7-3 to TRBJ2-1, with D tentatively TRBD2 (6 bases). The CDR3 has 15 residues. CDR1 is SGHTA and CDR2 is FQGTGA in the germline V gene. V was shortened by 4 bases and J by 0 bases, with 10 bases between the two germline ends.

The CDR3 here is CASRWGAGDTQYF. The CDR3 region has the DNA TGTGCCAGCAGATGGGGGGCGGGAGATACGCAGTATTTT. This chain joins TRBV27 and TRBJ2-3; TRBD1 or TRBD2 may be the D gene (6 bases each). The CDR3 consists of 13 residues. Between the trimmed V and J ends, which lost 6 bases and 5 bases, there was a span of 12 bases. Germline V gene lookup returns CDR1 MNHEY and CDR2 SMNVEV (reference sequence).

This chain uses TRBV10-2 with TRBJ2-5; 7 positions match TRBD1. Germline CDR1 WSHSY, CDR2 SAAADI. The CDR3 is made up of 14 amino acids. Trimming removed 6 bases from V and 6 bases from J; junction bases left unmatched: 10. This CDR3 is CASRYTGDSKTQYF. CDR3 nucleotide sequence: TGCGCCAGCAGGTACACAGGGGATTCCAAGACCCAGTACTTC.

V is TRBV5-1 and J is TRBJ2-3; no clear D gene. The V end lost 4 bases, the J end lost 5 bases, and 5 bases lay between the germline ends. This CDR3 is built from 11 residues. Looked up from germline, CDR1 is SGHRS and CDR2 is YFSETQ. CDR3 sequence reads: CASSAEDTQYF. The CDR3 region has the DNA TGCGCCAGCAGCGCGGAAGATACGCAGTATTTT.

The chain is built from TRBV7-3 and TRBJ1-1; weak D call: TRBD1 (5 bases). The CDR3 spans 15 residues. V lost 5 bases, J lost 1 base, and 14 bases lay in between. CDR1 is SGHTA and CDR2 is FQGTGA in the germline V gene. Here the CDR3 reads CASSPLGAPNTEAFF. The CDR3 DNA sequence: TGTGCCAGCAGCCCCCTTGGGGCCCCGAACACTGAAGCTTTCTTT.

The gene calls are TRBV11-2 and TRBJ2-5, with unresolved D. The CDR3 consists of 14 residues. Germline CDR1 SGHAT, CDR2 FQNNGV. The ends were cut back, 5 bases at V and 2 bases at J, with 12 bases in the middle. The CDR3 DNA follows: TGTGCCAGCAGCAGCCCCGCAGTACAAGAGACCCAGTACTTC. As protein: CASSSPAVQETQYF.

This chain connects TRBV9 to TRBJ2-7; no reliable D call. V was pared by 3 bases and J by 2 bases, with 12 bases between. The germline gives CDR1 SGDLS, CDR2 YYNGEE. The CDR3 extends over 14 amino acids. CDR3 nucleotides: TGTGCCAGCAGCGCCTCTAGGGCTGCCTACGAGCAGTACTTC. This encodes CASSASRAAYEQYF.